Below, 12 T cell receptor beta chains from the same sample are listed, as sequenced in a study of blood T cell repertoires in COVID-19. Clones were read by immunoSEQ multiplex PCR, and TCRdb kept only the in-frame ones, dropping some. The table includes about 140,000 clones, roughly four fifths detected once. The sequencing sample was made of PBMCs or T cells enriched from blood (not recorded which). The receptors come from a woman in her late teens or twenties who had been exposed to COVID-19.

This chain uses TRBV7-2 with TRBJ2-7, with TRBD1 matching over 11 bases. Germline V gene data show CDR1 as SGHTA and CDR2 as FQGNSA. Trimming removed 2 bases from V and 1 base from J; junction bases left unmatched: 4. The CDR3 covers 16 residues. The CDR3 loop reads CASSLLGQGASYEQYF. The DNA of the CDR3 is TGTGCCAGCAGCTTACTCGGACAGGGGGCATCCTACGAGCAGTACTTC.

The chain combines TRBV19 with TRBJ2-3; tentatively, D is TRBD2 (5 bases). Trimming removed 7 bases from V and 5 bases from J, with 19 bases in between. This CDR3 is 15 amino acids long. The germline CDR1 and CDR2 sequences are LNHDA and SQIVND (reference sequence). The CDR3: CASTPYGVGLDTQYF. For the CDR3, the DNA is TGTGCCAGTACCCCGTATGGGGTAGGACTAGATACGCAGTATTTT.

The chain couples TRBV18 to TRBJ1-2; the match to TRBD1 covers 7 bases. V lost 4 bases, J lost 3 bases, and 14 bases stayed unmatched. The CDR3 has 17 amino acids. In germline, CDR1 is KGHSH, CDR2 LQKENI. The CDR3 DNA reads TGTGCCAGCTCACAGTATACCGGGACAGATACTTACTATGGCTACACCTTC. It is translated as CASSQYTGTDTYYGYTF.

The chain has TRBV29-1 and TRBJ1-1, with TRBD1 matching 8 bases. CDR3 length: 13 residues. V was pared by 7 bases and J by 4 bases, with 8 bases of the junction left unmatched. Germline V gives CDR1 SQVTM, CDR2 ANQGSEA. CDR3 sequence: CSGDRGGATEAFF. For the CDR3, the DNA is TGCAGCGGAGACAGGGGAGGAGCCACTGAAGCTTTCTTT.

V usage is TRBV7-2 and J usage is TRBJ2-3; possible D gene TRBD2, 6 bases. Germline V gene lookup returns CDR1 SGHTA and CDR2 FQGNSA. Between the trimmed V and J ends, which lost 5 bases and 14 bases, there was a span of 20 bases. This CDR3 is built from 13 residues. CDR3 bases: TGTGCCAGCAGCAGCGCCGGGAGAAAGGTGGGGTATTTT. Its translation is CASSSAGRKVGYF.

V and J are TRBV27 and TRBJ1-5; TRBD1 agrees at 9 bases. The V gene end was trimmed by 7 bases and the J gene end by 6 bases; junction bases not matched to a gene: 7. Germline-derived CDR1 and CDR2 are MNHEY and SMNVEV (reference sequence). The length of the CDR3 is 14 residues. CDR3 nucleotide sequence: TGTGCCAGCAAGGAGGACAGGGGAAGTCAGCCCCAGCATTTT. This encodes CASKEDRGSQPQHF.

This chain links TRBV7-2 with TRBJ1-5; 8 bases are shared with TRBD1. The CDR3 spans 14 residues. Germline CDR1 is SGHTA and CDR2 is FQGNSA. The V gene end was trimmed by 5 bases and the J gene end by 3 bases; junction bases not matched to a gene: 3. Here the CDR3 DNA reads TGTGCCAGCAGCGGACAGGGCACCAATCAGCCCCAGCATTTT. Translated, it gives CASSGQGTNQPQHF.

The chain links TRBV27 to TRBJ2-2, with 7 bases identical to TRBD1. V lost 6 bases and J lost 0; bases outside the gene matches: 7. Germline V gene sequence: CDR1 MNHEY, CDR2 SMNVEV (reference sequence). This CDR3 spans 16 amino acids. The CDR3 sequence is CASRIYGTANTGELFF. The CDR3 nucleotides are TGTGCCAGCAGAATTTACGGGACAGCGAACACCGGGGAGCTGTTTTTT.

The V call is TRBV7-2, the J call TRBJ2-2; D possibly corresponds to TRBD2 (6 bases). The V end lost 3 bases, the J end lost 5 bases, and 16 bases lay between the germline ends. The CDR3 totals 16 residues. Germline CDR1 and CDR2: SGHTA and FQGNSA. The CDR3 region has the DNA TGTGCCAGCAGCTTTCAGCAAGCGGGCGATACCGGGGAGCTGTTTTTT. It encodes CASSFQQAGDTGELFF.

The chain couples TRBV3-1 (or the pseudogene TRBV3-2) to TRBJ2-6; D gene ambiguous. The CDR3 spans 15 residues. Trimming removed 4 bases at V and 0 bases at J, with 7 bases between. The germline V gene has CDR1 LGHDT and CDR2 YNNKEL (reference sequence). CDR3 loop: CASSRGTSGANVLTF. DNA of the CDR3: TGTGCCAGCAGCCGAGGAACCTCTGGGGCCAACGTCCTGACTTTC.

This chain uses TRBV4-1 with TRBJ2-5; 12 positions match TRBD2. The CDR3 has 16 residues. The V gene end was trimmed by 4 bases and the J gene end by 1 base; junction bases not matched to a gene: 4. Germline lookup yields CDR1 MGHRA and CDR2 YSYEKL. Written as DNA, the CDR3 is TGCGCCAGCAGCCCTAGGACTAGCGGGATCCAAGAGACCCAGTACTTC. Protein: CASSPRTSGIQETQYF.

The CDR3 is CASSLTGGGYGYTF. CDR3 in DNA: TGTGCCAGCAGCTTGACAGGGGGTGGCTATGGCTACACCTTC. The rearrangement uses TRBV9 and TRBJ1-2, with 9 positions matching TRBD1. Looked up from germline, CDR1 is SGDLS and CDR2 is YYNGEE. The CDR3 has 14 residues. V was clipped by 4 bases and J by 4 bases; unmatched bases: 5.